Following are 8 T cell receptor beta chains from one sample sequenced in a study of blood T cell repertoires in COVID-19. Libraries were prepared by immunoSEQ multiplex PCR; TCRdb keeps only in-frame clonotypes and omits some of them. The data hold approximately 200,000 clones, with 82% observed a single time. The specimen was PBMCs or T cells enriched from blood (not recorded which). The origin of the receptors is a man aged 40-55 years who had recovered from COVID-19.

The gene calls are TRBV28 and TRBJ1-1; D is ambiguous. Germline V gene lookup returns CDR1 MDHEN and CDR2 SYDVKM. This CDR3 comprises 14 residues. Trimming took 6 bases from V and 1 from J, leaving 12 bases between them. The CDR3 loop reads CASSTDIKNTEAFF. The CDR3 DNA follows: TGTGCCAGCAGCACAGATATAAAGAACACTGAAGCTTTCTTT.

V usage is TRBV7-2 and J usage is TRBJ2-7, with a weak D call TRBD2 (5 bases). The CDR3 is 13 residues long. The ends were cut back, 3 bases at V and 1 base at J, with 7 bases in the middle. CDR1 and CDR2 (germline): SGHTA, FQGNSA. The CDR3 loop is CASSFEGSYEQYF. The DNA for the CDR3 is TGTGCCAGCAGCTTCGAGGGTTCCTACGAGCAGTACTTC.

The chain couples TRBV7-3 to TRBJ2-1, with TRBD2 matching over 11 bases. CDR3 length equals 16 residues. CDR1 is SGHTA and CDR2 is FQGTGA in the germline V gene. Trimming took 0 bases from V and 7 from J; bases not matched to a gene: 5. As DNA, the CDR3 is TGTGCCAGCAGCTTAACGATTAGCGGGAGGGCAAATGAGCAGTTCTTC. Its translation: CASSLTISGRANEQFF.

The chain carries TRBV4-1 and TRBJ2-4; 8 nucleotides agree with TRBD2. Germline V CDR1 and CDR2: MGHRA, YSYEKL. CDR3 length: 17 residues. Trimming removed 0 bases from V and 1 base from J; junction bases left unmatched: 5. The CDR3 nucleotides are TGCGCCAGCAGCCAAGAACCCGGGAGGGGGGCCAAAAACATTCAGTACTTC. It codes for CASSQEPGRGAKNIQYF.

The V and J genes are TRBV19 and TRBJ2-7, with TRBD2 matching over 14 bases. Unmatched junction bases numbered 6, after V lost 8 bases and J lost 3 bases. CDR1 is LNHDA, CDR2 SQIVND, per germline (reference sequence). This CDR3 region has 15 residues. CDR3 coding DNA: TGTGCCAGTTCGACTAGCGGGAGGGCCGGCTACGAGCAGTACTTC. Its protein is CASSTSGRAGYEQYF.

The chain combines TRBV24-1 with TRBJ2-7; possibly TRBD1 for D (6 bases). Germline V gene data show CDR1 as KGHDR and CDR2 as SFDVKD. V was cut by 5 bases and J by 9 bases, with 16 bases left in between. The CDR3 loop spans 13 amino acids. The CDR3 here is CATSVQGDVGQYF. In nucleotides, the CDR3 is TGTGCCACCAGTGTACAGGGCGACGTGGGGCAGTACTTC.

V gene TRBV18 combines with J gene TRBJ1-3; D possibly corresponds to TRBD1 (6 bases). Looked up from germline, CDR1 is KGHSH and CDR2 is LQKENI. The CDR3 loop spans 16 amino acids. Deletions cut 6 bases from V and 0 bases from J, with 15 bases between. CDR3 residues: CASSLARGDSGNTIYF. The CDR3 DNA reads as TGTGCCAGCTCGCTAGCCAGGGGAGACTCTGGAAACACCATATATTTT.

The rearrangement links TRBV19 to TRBJ1-1, with 8 bases lining up with TRBD1. CDR3 length: 14 residues. The V gene end was trimmed by 5 bases and the J gene end by 6 bases; junction bases not matched to a gene: 8. Germline loops: CDR1 LNHDA, CDR2 SQIVND (reference sequence). The CDR3 DNA is TGTGCCAGTAGTCCAGGACAGGGTTTACCTGAAGCTTTCTTT. Its protein product is CASSPGQGLPEAFF.